These T cell receptor beta chains were read from a single sample in a study of T cell responses to AZD1222 COVID-19 vaccine. Clones were read by immunoSEQ multiplex PCR, and TCRdb kept only the in-frame ones, dropping some. The sample shows 150,000 to 200,000 clones, 80% to 95% of them seen only once. Sample: peripheral blood, taken on day 0 of AZD1222 vaccination. Receptor source: an adult in good health. Both conserved end residues are part of each CDR3.

TRBV6-5	TRBJ1-3	CASRSRQLGDTIYF
TRBV2	TRBJ1-5	CASSTTGYGQPQHF
TRBV18	TRBJ2-1	CASSPGQGSYNEQFF
TRBV27	TRBJ2-1	CASSLAVTGLRYNEQFF
TRBV11-1	TRBJ2-5	CASASRGQETQYF
TRBV4-2	TRBJ2-3	CASSPSGSGLADTQYF
TRBV6-5	TRBJ1-6	CASSYGAYSPLHF
TRBV10-3	TRBJ2-7	CAISGGRESSGEEQYF
TRBV18	TRBJ2-7	CASSEGKSYEQYF
TRBV27	TRBJ2-1	CASSPINREDEQFF
TRBV7-8	TRBJ1-5	CASSLGGAGYDSNQPQHF
TRBV5-1	TRBJ1-1	CASSFLGGVNTEAFF
TRBV12-3/TRBV12-4	TRBJ2-7	CASRLGGVFKQYF
TRBV7-8	TRBJ1-2	CASSQGQGAEGYTF
TRBV6-5	TRBJ2-1	CVSRSYHEQFF
TRBV14	TRBJ1-1	CASRGQGRIDTEAFF
TRBV5-1	TRBJ2-5	CASSLADRAGETQYF
TRBV18	TRBJ1-2	CASSPPSASSYTF
TRBV6-5	TRBJ1-2	CASSPSGRPNYGYTF
TRBV5-1	TRBJ1-1	CASSFGPGDTEAFF
TRBV20-1	TRBJ2-7	CSARSGDEQYF
TRBV29-1	TRBJ1-2	CSVGYQGTDKYGYTF
TRBV6-1	TRBJ2-3	CASSEYTDLWTDTQYF
TRBV5-6	TRBJ2-5	CASSQTIIQETQYF
TRBV7-8	TRBJ2-6	CASSPGGPSGANVLTF
TRBV10-1	TRBJ1-6	CASPGGQDNSPLHF
TRBV27	TRBJ2-3	CASSFGGGLTDTQYF
TRBV24-1	TRBJ1-2	CATSACYKSPNYGYTF
TRBV6-5	TRBJ2-5	CASSQQEGGTQYF
TRBV9	TRBJ1-6	CASSVAAGTDNSPLHF
TRBV7-2	TRBJ2-3	CASSLRASTDTQYF
TRBV5-8	TRBJ2-3	CASPILRTSGNTDTQYF
TRBV5-1	TRBJ2-3	CASNYGRDTDTQYF
TRBV5-5	TRBJ1-5	CASSLGTGGVGQPQHF
TRBV11-2	TRBJ2-1	CASSLVSLAGNREQFF
TRBV4-1	TRBJ1-5	CASRQGTGHLNQPQHF
TRBV10-3	TRBJ1-4	CAIATGLGNEKLFF
TRBV13	TRBJ1-2	CASSTFGTGKDGYTF
TRBV6-5	TRBJ1-2	CASRIQGYGYTF
TRBV9	TRBJ2-2	CASSPSNTGELFF
TRBV19	TRBJ2-2	CASSMGAARELFF
TRBV6-5	TRBJ1-1	CASSYKFTGGTTEAFF
TRBV29-1	TRBJ2-5	CSVDGEETQYF
TRBV2	TRBJ2-4	CASRSNLGDAKNIQYF
TRBV6-4	TRBJ2-1	CASSAGDSGYNEQFF
TRBV7-2	TRBJ2-5	CASSLSGGTVGLQTQYF
TRBV15	TRBJ1-5	CATSRDYVSSTNQPQHF
TRBV11-3	TRBJ2-1	CASSLGLAGVGEQFF
TRBV5-4	TRBJ2-2	CASSAGTSGGGPELFF
TRBV5-1	TRBJ2-3	CASSSGLAGSTDTQYF